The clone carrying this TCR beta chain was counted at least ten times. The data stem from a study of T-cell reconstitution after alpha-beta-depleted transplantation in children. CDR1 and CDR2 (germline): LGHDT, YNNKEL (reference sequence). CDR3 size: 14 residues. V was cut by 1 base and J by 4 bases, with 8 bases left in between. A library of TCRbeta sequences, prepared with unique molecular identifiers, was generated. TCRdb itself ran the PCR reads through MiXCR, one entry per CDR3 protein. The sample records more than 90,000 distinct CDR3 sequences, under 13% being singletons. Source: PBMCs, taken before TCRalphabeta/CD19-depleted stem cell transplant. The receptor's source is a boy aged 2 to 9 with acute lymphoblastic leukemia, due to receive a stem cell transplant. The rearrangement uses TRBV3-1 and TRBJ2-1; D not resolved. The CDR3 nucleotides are TGTGCCAGCAGCCAAGGGCACCAATACAATGAGCAGTTCTTC. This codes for CASSQGHQYNEQFF.